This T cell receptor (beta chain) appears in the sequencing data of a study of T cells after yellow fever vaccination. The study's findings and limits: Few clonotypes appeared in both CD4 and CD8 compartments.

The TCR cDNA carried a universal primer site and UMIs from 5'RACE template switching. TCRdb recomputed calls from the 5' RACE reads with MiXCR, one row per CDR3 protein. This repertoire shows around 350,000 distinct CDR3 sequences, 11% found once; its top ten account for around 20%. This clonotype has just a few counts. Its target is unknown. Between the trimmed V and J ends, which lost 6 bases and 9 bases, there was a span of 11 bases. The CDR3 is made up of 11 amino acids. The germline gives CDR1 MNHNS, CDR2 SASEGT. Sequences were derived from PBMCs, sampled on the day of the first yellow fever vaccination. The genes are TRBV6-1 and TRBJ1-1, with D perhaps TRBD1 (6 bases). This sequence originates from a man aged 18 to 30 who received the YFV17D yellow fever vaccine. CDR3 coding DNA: TGTGCCAGCAGCGATGGACAGAAAGCTTTCTTT. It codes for CASSDGQKAFF.